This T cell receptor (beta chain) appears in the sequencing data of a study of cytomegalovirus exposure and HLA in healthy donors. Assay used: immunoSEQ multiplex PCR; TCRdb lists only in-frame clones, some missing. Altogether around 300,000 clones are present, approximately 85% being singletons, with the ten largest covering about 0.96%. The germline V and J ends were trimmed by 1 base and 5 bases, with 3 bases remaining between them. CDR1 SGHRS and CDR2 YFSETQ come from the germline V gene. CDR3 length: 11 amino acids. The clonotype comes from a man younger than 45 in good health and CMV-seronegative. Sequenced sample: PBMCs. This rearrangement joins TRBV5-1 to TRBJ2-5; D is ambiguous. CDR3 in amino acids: CASSLLETQYF. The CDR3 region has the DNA TGCGCCAGCAGCTTGCTCGAGACCCAGTACTTC.